Reported below is one T cell receptor (beta chain). The target of this receptor is not known. Base qualities were left out, and no much larger clone turns up one base away. This specimen belongs to a study of OX40 agonist ivuxolimab in advanced cancers. At the level of the whole study: Ivuxolimab was an agonistic, fully human IgG2 monoclonal antibody directed against OX40 (CD134), a costimulatory receptor. Intravenous ivuxolimab was administered to patients every 2 weeks at six dose levels: 0.01, 0.1, 0.3, 1.5, 3 and 10 mg/kg. Of the approximately 50 dose-escalation patients, hepatocellular carcinoma was present in about 20, melanoma in approximately 15, renal cell carcinoma in 9 and head and neck cancer in 9. The dose-escalation cohort was around 83% male with a mean age of about 60 years, ranging from 23 to 79. Prior anti-PD-1, anti-PD-L1 or anti-CTLA-4 therapy was permitted, and checkpoint inhibitors had been received by about 37% of dose-escalation patients. Three dose-escalation patients achieved partial responses, one with hepatocellular carcinoma and two with cutaneous melanoma. The purpose of peripheral TCRbeta sequencing was to test whether ivuxolimab changed TCR sequence diversity and led to clonal T-cell expansion. The monotherapy dose-escalation portion (N of about 50 patients) of the phase I ivuxolimab trial is reported in the paper.

The trial excluded patients who had a history of autoimmune disease or were on systemic immunosuppression. Peripheral blood for TCR sequencing was drawn from every dose cohort at baseline, at cycle 4 day 1 and at cycle 7 day 1. The samples were drawn from a first-in-human, open-label, multicenter phase I dose-escalation trial of ivuxolimab. Adults with locally advanced or metastatic head and neck squamous cell, hepatocellular, melanoma or renal cell carcinoma were enrolled in the trial. CD4+ and CD8+ T cells were sorted separately from peripheral blood before TCR sequencing. To sequence the TCRbeta CDR3 region, genomic DNA was isolated from the sorted cells. TCRbeta CDR3 regions were sequenced using the immunoSEQ Assay. This is the immuneACCESS table as TCRdb keeps it, with only in-frame sequences that have V and J called. A part of the clones is gone; compared with another copy, unresolved V genes explain less than half, and the rest is unexplained. Present in this sample are approximately 61,000 clones, approximately 91% of which were seen just once. The ten largest clones add up to approximately 19% of the sample.

CDR1 and CDR2 (SEHNR, FQNEAQ) derive from the germline V gene (reference sequence). The V and J ends are trimmed by 4 bases and 0 bases, leaving 12 bases between them. The CDR3 goes from the cysteine to the phenylalanine over 15 residues. Here the CDR3 DNA is all that survives: 45 bases in frame from base 1. Paper-wide results and their limitations: Antigen specificity was not determined for the clonally expanded peripheral T cells. In partial responders in the 0.1-3.0 mg/kg groups, normalized peripheral clonal expansion was found to be among the lowest, especially among CD8+ T cells. After ivuxolimab, CD8+ T cells had more expanded clones than CD4+ T cells on average. Low levels of normalized T-cell clonal expansion were also seen in some nonresponding patients. At doses of 0.1 to 3.0 mg/kg, clonal expansion of both CD4+ and CD8+ blood T cells was observed from baseline to week 6.

Sequences were derived from CD4+ or CD8+ T cells sorted from blood, sampled in a trial of the OX40 agonist ivuxolimab. This clonotype was sampled from an adult with an advanced solid tumor such as melanoma, head and neck, liver or kidney cancer. Rearrangement joined TRBV7-9 to TRBJ1-2, and the D gene may be TRBD1, 5 bases matching. CDR3 sequence: CASSSRDYANYGYTF. The nucleotides are TGTGCCAGCAGCTCGCGGGACTACGCTAACTATGGCTACACCTTC.